Following are 5 T cell receptor beta chains from one sample sequenced in a study of T-cell reconstitution after alpha-beta-depleted transplantation in children. Study-level findings and limits: Several hundred expanded graft clones reportedly gave rise to the alpha-beta T cells present about two months after transplant.

Unique molecular identifiers were used in preparing the TCRbeta library. From the PCR reads, TCRdb called clonotypes with MiXCR, one entry per CDR3 protein. The sample carries approximately 34,000 distinct CDR3 sequences, approximately 6.5% recorded once. These receptors are not linked to any known antigen. Sequencing was performed on peripheral blood, taken 60 days after TCRalphabeta/CD19-depleted stem cell transplant. The source of these receptors is a child under two years old who had a stem cell transplant for acute myeloid leukemia, so the T cells may come from the graft donor.

The sample holds one count of this clonotype. The J gene is TRBJ2-1, the V gene TRBV27; D may be TRBD1 or TRBD2 (5 bases each). The CDR3 extends over 14 amino acids. Germline V gives CDR1 MNHEY, CDR2 SMNVEV (reference sequence). Trimming left V 3 bases short and J 4 bases short, with 10 bases between. The CDR3 is CASSFGDPYNEQFF. CDR3 DNA sequence: TGTGCCAGCAGTTTCGGGGACCCATACAATGAGCAGTTCTTC.

This clonotype was observed many times. V and J are TRBV7-6 and TRBJ1-2, with TRBD1 as a possible D gene (6 bases). This CDR3 spans 14 amino acids. The germline gives CDR1 SGHVS, CDR2 FNYEAQ. Trimming cost V 5 bases and J 8 bases, with 18 bases left between them. CDR3 sequence: CASSPWGGPGGYTF. CDR3 bases: TGTGCCAGCAGCCCCTGGGGGGGCCCTGGGGGCTACACCTTC.

This clonotype was seen a single time. The gene calls are TRBV9 and TRBJ2-3; D gene ambiguous. Germline V CDR1 and CDR2: SGDLS, YYNGEE. The ends were cut back, 0 bases at V and 3 bases at J, with 5 bases in the middle. The CDR3 covers 13 residues. CDR3 loop: CASSVVETDTQYF. DNA for the CDR3: TGTGCCAGCAGCGTAGTTGAAACAGATACGCAGTATTTT.

This clonotype was seen at least ten times. This sequence joins TRBV9 and TRBJ2-1; unclear D gene. CDR1 and CDR2 from the germline V gene are SGDLS and YYNGEE. V gave up 0 bases and J gave up 5 bases, with 9 bases separating them. The CDR3 covers 14 residues. The CDR3 DNA follows: TGTGCCAGCAGCGTAGATAGGGCCAACAATGAGCAGTTCTTC. Its protein product is CASSVDRANNEQFF.

This clonotype was detected ten times or more. This chain joins TRBV12-3 or TRBV12-4 and TRBJ2-7, with 7 nucleotides matching TRBD1. Trimming removed 3 bases from V and 0 bases from J; junction bases left unmatched: 2. The CDR3 totals 14 residues. This CDR3 reads CASSLWDSSYEQYF. The CDR3 nucleotides are TGTGCCAGCAGTTTGTGGGACAGCTCCTACGAGCAGTACTTC.